The 22 T cell receptor beta chains given below trace back to one sample, sequenced in a study of blood T cell repertoires in COVID-19. Using immunoSEQ multiplex PCR, the repertoire was profiled, and TCRdb retains in-frame clones only, with some absent. The repertoire holds under 80,000 clones, 65% to 90% seen once, with around 38% in the top ten. Sequencing used peripheral blood. The receptors were sampled from an elderly man with acute or convalescent COVID-19.

V and J are TRBV6-6 and TRBJ1-1; 7 nucleotides match TRBD1. V shed 2 bases, J shed 11 bases, and the junction held 5 bases outside the gene matches. The length of the CDR3 is 12 residues. Germline V gene data show CDR1 as MNHNY and CDR2 as SVGAGI (reference sequence). CDR3: CASSYTGQVAFF. Here the CDR3 DNA reads TGTGCCAGCAGTTACACTGGACAGGTCGCTTTCTTT.

This clone has a handful of counts. The rearrangement uses TRBV18 and TRBJ1-4; the D gene is possibly TRBD1 (6 bases). V shed 3 bases and J shed 6 bases, with 11 bases lying between them. The CDR3 length is 14 residues. Germline V CDR1 and CDR2: KGHSH, LQKENI. The CDR3, as DNA: TGTGCCAGCTCACCCCAGGGGAAAGATGAAAAACTGTTTTTT. It translates to CASSPQGKDEKLFF. The full variable domain, with the rest looked up from reference TRBV18 and TRBJ1-4, is NAGVMQNPRHLVRRRGQEARLRCSPMKGHSHVYWYRQLPEEGLKFMVYLQKENIIDESGMPKERFSAEFPKEGPSILRIQQVVRGDSAAYFCASSPQGKDEKLFFGSGTQLSVL.

V is TRBV3-1 (or the pseudogene TRBV3-2) and J is TRBJ1-1; 7 nucleotides match TRBD1. This CDR3 region has 14 residues. Germline V gene lookup returns CDR1 LGHDT and CDR2 YNNKEL (reference sequence). V lost 4 bases to trimming and J lost 0 bases; unmatched junction nucleotides: 2. CDR3 in amino acids: CASSLGTVNTEAFF. CDR3 bases: TGTGCCAGCAGCCTTGGGACAGTGAACACTGAAGCTTTCTTT.

This chain uses TRBV5-6 with TRBJ2-5; 7 bases are a match to TRBD2. Germline trimming cut 1 base from V and 2 bases from J; bases unmatched to any gene: 2. This CDR3 is built from 14 residues. Germline CDR1 is SGHDT and CDR2 is YYEEEE. This CDR3 is CASSLLAVQETQYF. DNA of the CDR3: TGTGCCAGCAGCTTGCTAGCGGTACAAGAGACCCAGTACTTC.

The chain links TRBV19 to TRBJ1-1, with unresolved D. From germline, CDR1 is LNHDA and CDR2 SQIVND (reference sequence). Trimming cost V 7 bases and J 1 base, with 16 bases left between them. The CDR3 sequence is 15 residues long. This CDR3 is CASTSAAGRNTEAFF. The CDR3 DNA sequence: TGTGCCAGTACCTCAGCGGCCGGGAGGAACACTGAAGCTTTCTTT.

In DNA form, the CDR3 reads TGTGCCAGCAGCTTTTTGACGGAGGCTTTCTTT. Residues: CASSFLTEAFF. This chain joins TRBV5-5 and TRBJ1-1; D gene uncertain. The CDR3 consists of 11 residues. Trimming stripped 2 bases from V and 11 bases from J, with 10 bases between. In germline, CDR1 is SGHKS, CDR2 YYEKEE (reference sequence).

The chain recombines TRBV2 with TRBJ1-3, with 8 bases fitting TRBD1. Per the germline V gene, CDR1 is SNHLY and CDR2 is FYNNEI. J gave up 4 bases and V 6 bases, and 2 bases lay outside the gene matches. The length of the CDR3 is 13 residues. The CDR3 bases are TGTGCCAGCAGGACAGGGGAGGGAAACACCATATATTTT. It encodes CASRTGEGNTIYF.

CDR3 DNA: TGTGCCAGCAGCGCCCCAGGGGTGACGGGGGAGACCCAGTACTTC. It encodes CASSAPGVTGETQYF. The chain recombines TRBV9 with TRBJ2-5; a weak D match, TRBD1 (6 bases). The ends were cut back, 3 bases at V and 5 bases at J, with 17 bases in the middle. The CDR3 totals 15 residues. Germline V gene sequence: CDR1 SGDLS, CDR2 YYNGEE.

The J gene is TRBJ1-4, the V gene TRBV12-3 or TRBV12-4, with TRBD1 as a possible D gene (5 bases). There are 13 residues in the CDR3. Trimming shortened V by 2 bases and J by 10 bases, and 11 bases separated the two germline ends. CDR3 sequence reads: CASSLKTVGKLFF. The CDR3 nucleotides are TGTGCCAGCAGTTTAAAGACAGTTGGAAAACTGTTTTTT.

This clone was found a few times. The genes are TRBV3-1 (or the pseudogene TRBV3-2) and TRBJ2-7, with a weak D call TRBD1 (7 bases). The germline V and J ends were trimmed by 2 bases and 2 bases, with 13 bases remaining between them. This CDR3 spans 15 amino acids. Germline V gene sequence: CDR1 LGHDT, CDR2 YNNKEL (reference sequence). CDR3 nucleotides: TGTGCCAGCAGCCAAATGGCAGGGGGGCCCTACGAGCAGTACTTC. It yields the protein CASSQMAGGPYEQYF.

This sequence joins TRBV3-1 (or the pseudogene TRBV3-2) and TRBJ2-1; 8 nucleotides match TRBD1. The CDR3 runs to 18 residues. The trim removed 0 bases at V and 4 bases at J, leaving 11 bases unmatched. CDR1 is LGHDT and CDR2 is YNNKEL in the germline V gene (reference sequence). In DNA form, the CDR3 reads TGTGCCAGCAGCCAAGAGGGCCTACAGGGGGGAAATTACAATGAGCAGTTCTTC. It codes for CASSQEGLQGGNYNEQFF.

The chain uses TRBV5-5 and TRBJ2-1, with 7 bases aligning to TRBD2. Unmatched junction bases numbered 5, after V lost 1 base and J lost 4 bases. There are 15 residues in the CDR3. CDR1 SGHKS and CDR2 YYEKEE come from the germline V gene (reference sequence). In nucleotides, the CDR3 is TGTGCCAGCAGCTTGTGGCGGGAGTCTTACAATGAGCAGTTCTTC. It codes for CASSLWRESYNEQFF.

The chain carries TRBV27 and TRBJ2-1; no firm D call. Trimming stripped 3 bases from V and 0 bases from J, with 6 bases between. Looked up from germline, CDR1 is MNHEY and CDR2 is SMNVEV (reference sequence). CDR3 length equals 14 residues. CDR3 bases: TGTGCCAGCAGTTTTAAGAGCTCCTACAATGAGCAGTTCTTC. It yields the protein CASSFKSSYNEQFF.

The chain combines TRBV6-5 with TRBJ1-5; D is unresolved. Germline CDR1 and CDR2: MNHEY and SVGAGI. The CDR3 is 14 residues long. Trimming left V 5 bases short and J 6 bases short, with 14 bases between. The CDR3 region is CASSPISARQPQHF. CDR3 nucleotide sequence: TGTGCCAGCAGTCCCATCAGTGCACGTCAGCCCCAGCATTTT.

CDR3 loop: CASSSGFDQPQHF. As DNA, the CDR3 is TGTGCCAGCAGTTCAGGGTTCGATCAGCCCCAGCATTTT. This sequence joins TRBV28 and TRBJ1-5, with a tentative D call TRBD1 (5 bases). V was trimmed by 4 bases and J by 5 bases, leaving 9 bases between them. Per germline, CDR1 MDHEN and CDR2 SYDVKM. The CDR3 runs to 13 residues.

The rearrangement joins TRBV9 to TRBJ1-2, with D tentatively TRBD1 (5 bases). From germline, CDR1 is SGDLS and CDR2 YYNGEE. Trimming cost V 5 bases and J 9 bases, with 17 bases left between them. This CDR3 contains 13 residues. Written as DNA, the CDR3 is TGTGCCAGCAGTCAAACAGGCGATATCCGCTACACCTTC. Translation: CASSQTGDIRYTF. The whole variable domain, filled in from reference TRBV9 and TRBJ1-2, reads DSGVTQTPKHLITATGQRVTLRCSPRSGDLSVYWYQQSLDQGLQFLIQYYNGEERAKGNILERFSAQQFPDLHSELNLSSLELGDSALYFCASSQTGDIRYTFGSGTRLTVV.

This clone has a single count. The chain joins TRBV3-1 (or the pseudogene TRBV3-2) to TRBJ1-2; 10 bases map to TRBD1. This CDR3 comprises 13 residues. Trimming removed 1 base from V and 7 bases from J; junction bases left unmatched: 0. Germline loops: CDR1 LGHDT, CDR2 YNNKEL (reference sequence). CDR3 bases: TGTGCCAGCAGCCAAGGGACAGGGGGTGGCTACACCTTC. Protein product: CASSQGTGGGYTF.

Only one count was recorded for this clone. The chain carries TRBV3-1 (or the pseudogene TRBV3-2) and TRBJ2-7; tentative D call: TRBD1 (6 bases). The CDR3 is made up of 13 amino acids. Trimming took off 4 bases at V and 3 bases at J, with 10 bases between the two ends. The germline V gene encodes CDR1 LGHDT and CDR2 YNNKEL (reference sequence). This chain's CDR3 is CASSLRDNYEQYF. CDR3 in DNA: TGTGCCAGCAGCCTCCGGGACAACTACGAGCAGTACTTC.

The chain carries TRBV13 and TRBJ2-2, with D possibly being TRBD1 (6 bases). Trimming took off 4 bases at V and 3 bases at J, with 12 bases between the two ends. CDR3 size: 15 residues. The V gene's germline CDR1 is PRHDT and CDR2 FYEKMQ (reference sequence). CDR3 loop: CASSSGTLDTGELFF. CDR3 bases: TGTGCCAGCAGCTCCGGGACACTTGACACCGGGGAGCTGTTTTTT.

This chain uses TRBV30 with TRBJ2-7; D may be TRBD1 (6 bases). Germline V gene lookup returns CDR1 GTSNPN and CDR2 SVGIG (reference sequence). The ends were cut back, 2 bases at V and 6 bases at J, with 11 bases in the middle. The CDR3 runs 12 residues. Written as DNA, the CDR3 is TGTGCCTGGAGTAAACAGGGTATCGAGCAGTACTTC. Its protein product is CAWSKQGIEQYF.

This sequence joins TRBV5-4 and TRBJ2-7; 10 bases are shared with TRBD2. The CDR3 has 15 amino acids. V was clipped by 2 bases and J by 0 bases; unmatched bases: 2. Germline CDR1 reads SGHNT; CDR2 reads YYREEE (reference sequence). The CDR3 DNA sequence: TGTGCCAGCAGCTTTAGCGGGAGGACCTCCTACGAGCAGTACTTC. Protein sequence: CASSFSGRTSYEQYF.

This sequence joins TRBV18 and TRBJ2-1, with 10 bases fitting TRBD2. The CDR3 length is 14 residues. The ends lost 5 bases at V and 7 bases at J; junction bases unmatched: 5. Germline CDR1 reads KGHSH; CDR2 reads LQKENI. The CDR3 spells CASSSSGSHNEQFF. The CDR3 DNA is TGTGCCAGCTCATCTAGCGGGAGCCATAATGAGCAGTTCTTC.